The rows below give T cell receptor beta chains drawn from one sample of a study of T cells in Graves' hyperthyroidism and ophthalmopathy. TCRdb reprocessed the multiplex PCR reads with MiXCR, giving one entry per CDR3 protein. The repertoire holds over 700,000 distinct CDR3 sequences, with 30% to 40% as singletons. Sequencing was carried out using blood. The receptor set was obtained from a middle-aged woman with Graves' hyperthyroidism. The CDR3 runs from the conserved cysteine through the conserved F or W. The D gene is left open where the match is weak. For some rows the clone size is stated as once, few or many, or as a class when expanded; others skip it.

>TRBJ1-1|TRBV10-3|.|.|13
TGTGCCATCAGTCGGGACCTGAACACTGAAGCTTTCTTT
CAISRDLNTEAFF
>TRBJ1-4|TRBV9|.|many|15
TGTGCCAGCAGCCCCCCAGTATCAACTAATGAAAAACTGTTTTTT
CASSPPVSTNEKLFF
>TRBJ1-2|TRBV28|.|.|12
TGTGCCAGCACCCGGGGGATGGGTGGCTACACCTTC
CASTRGMGGYTF
>TRBJ1-6|TRBV9|TRBD1|many|14
TGTGCCAGCAGCGGACAGGGTTGGAATTCACCCCTCCACTTT
CASSGQGWNSPLHF
>TRBJ2-2|TRBV7-2|TRBD2|few|15
TGTGCCAGCAGCCAGGGACTAGCCGGGACCGGGGAGCTGTTTTTT
CASSQGLAGTGELFF
>TRBJ1-2|TRBV11-2|TRBD1|.|18
TGTGCCAGCAGCTCACCCAACCGGGACAGGGGGCGTAGCTATGGCTACACCTTC
CASSSPNRDRGRSYGYTF
>TRBJ1-3|TRBV30|.|few|18
TGTGCCTGGAGTGTACAACTCACCAGCAAGGGAACTGGAAACACCATATATTTT
CAWSVQLTSKGTGNTIYF
>TRBJ1-4|TRBV14|.|few|15
TGTGCCAGCAGCCAAGGGGCGGGCTTCGGAGAAAAACTGTTTTTT
CASSQGAGFGEKLFF
>TRBJ2-2|TRBV10-1|.|.|15
TGCGCCAGCAGTGGGCAGCTAACGAACACCGGGGAGCTGTTTTTT
CASSGQLTNTGELFF
>TRBJ2-7|TRBV25-1|.|.|13
TGTGCCAGCTCACCGTCAAGGGGGAACGAGCAGTACTTC
CASSPSRGNEQYF
>TRBJ1-6|TRBV12-5|.|few|15
TGTGCTAGTGGTTTCGGTCCCCCCTCCGATTCACCCCTCCACTTT
CASGFGPPSDSPLHF
>TRBJ2-5|TRBV7-3|.|many|15
TGTGCCAGCAGCCCGGGTGGGGGAGTCCAAGAGACCCAGTACTTC
CASSPGGGVQETQYF
>TRBJ1-2|TRBV15|.|many|14
TGTGCCACCAGCTTGGGACGCGGGGTCTATGGCTACACCTTC
CATSLGRGVYGYTF
>TRBJ1-3|TRBV15|.|.|16
TGTGCCACCAGCAGACCCCAGGGACTCTCTGGAAACACCATATATTTT
CATSRPQGLSGNTIYF
>TRBJ1-1|TRBV6-1|.|few|15
TGTGCCAGCAGTGAAGAGGCAGGGGAGGAAACTGAAGCTTTCTTT
CASSEEAGEETEAFF
>TRBJ1-2|TRBV12-3/TRBV12-4|.|.|14
TGTGCCAGCCGTCCCCTCCCTCCGGGCTATGGCTACACCTTC
CASRPLPPGYGYTF
>TRBJ1-6|TRBV7-2|TRBD1|.|14
TGTGCCAGCAGGAGGACAGGGACGTATTCACCCCTCCACTTT
CASRRTGTYSPLHF
>TRBJ1-6|TRBV18|.|.|13
TGTGCCAGCTCTCGGGATAATAATTCACCCCTCCACTTT
CASSRDNNSPLHF
>TRBJ2-7|TRBV28|.|.|13
TGTGCCAGCAGTTTTTGGGGGGCCTCCGAGCAGTACTTC
CASSFWGASEQYF
>TRBJ1-1|TRBV12-3/TRBV12-4|TRBD1|.|17
TGTGCCAGCGGCTCCGGGACAGGGACCTCCGGGAACACTGAAGCTTTCTTT
CASGSGTGTSGNTEAFF
>TRBJ1-1|TRBV7-9|.|many|14
TGTGCCAGCAGCTTCCAAGGGAGGAACACTGAAGCTTTCTTT
CASSFQGRNTEAFF
>TRBJ1-1|TRBV10-2|TRBD1|.|13
TGTGCCAGTAGCAGAAACAGGGGGCGCGGAGCTTTCTTT
CASSRNRGRGAFF
>TRBJ1-2|TRBV9|TRBD1|.|15
TGTGCCAGCAGCGTGGGACAGGGGGTAGGCTATGGCTACACCTTC
CASSVGQGVGYGYTF
>TRBJ1-1|TRBV2|.|once|15
TGTGCCAGCAGTGAGGAGGGAGAGCTGAACACTGAAGCTTTCTTT
CASSEEGELNTEAFF
>TRBJ2-3|TRBV9|.|.|14
TGTGCCAGCAGCGACCCCCAGGTCACAGATACGCAGTATTTT
CASSDPQVTDTQYF
>TRBJ2-7|TRBV29-1|.|.|13
TGCAGCGCGGGGGCTAGCGTTCCGAGGGCGCAGTACTTC
CSAGASVPRAQYF
>TRBJ1-4|TRBV19|.|many|12
TGTGCCAGTAGTCCGGCAAACGAAAAACTGTTTTTT
CASSPANEKLFF
>TRBJ2-5|TRBV9|.|.|15
TGTGCCAGCAGCGCTCGGGGGACCCGCGCGGAGACCCAGTACTTC
CASSARGTRAETQYF
>TRBJ1-2|TRBV9|.|.|17
TGTGCCAGCAGCGTAGAAATTTCGGTTACCGCTAACTATGGCTACACCTTC
CASSVEISVTANYGYTF
>TRBJ2-7|TRBV9|TRBD2|many|15
TGTGCCAGCAGCGCCAGAGGTAGCGGGAGCGAAGAGCAGTACTTC
CASSARGSGSEEQYF
>TRBJ2-3|TRBV20-1|.|.|16
TGCAGTGCTAGGACCACGACGGGACCCAGCACAGATACGCAGTATTTT
CSARTTTGPSTDTQYF
>TRBJ2-5|TRBV2|.|.|13
TGTGCCGCACAGCCGTCTGCGACAGAGACCCAGTACTTC
CAAQPSATETQYF
>TRBJ2-7|TRBV7-9|TRBD1|few|15
TGCGCCAGCAGCCAAGGTGTAGGACAGGCCTACGAGCAGTACTTC
CASSQGVGQAYEQYF
>TRBJ2-5|TRBV27|.|few|13
TGTGCCAGCAGGGATACTAGTAGAGAGACCCAGTACTTC
CASRDTSRETQYF
>TRBJ2-3|TRBV24-1|TRBD2|.|16
TGTGCCACCAGTGATTTATCGCGGGGGGGCCTTTATACGCAGTATTTT
CATSDLSRGGLYTQYF
>TRBJ2-2|TRBV7-6|.|many|15
TGTGCCAGCAGCCGTGGGCTTGGGACCGCCGGGGAGCTGTTTTTT
CASSRGLGTAGELFF
>TRBJ1-1|TRBV20-1|.|.|15
TGCAGTGCTAGAGCATTAAGGGGCCTGAACACTGAAGCTTTCTTT
CSARALRGLNTEAFF
>TRBJ2-2|TRBV6-2/TRBV6-3|TRBD2|once|16
TGTGCCAGCAGTTCATCTTCCAGGGAGGGATCCGGGGAGCTGTTTTTT
CASSSSSREGSGELFF
>TRBJ1-4|TRBV24-1|.|few|20
TGTGCCACGCGACCAGTGATTTGCTTCCAGTCGTCTGGCCCGGATGAAAAACTGTTTTTT
CATRPVICFQSSGPDEKLFF
>TRBJ2-2|TRBV9|.|.|15
TGTGCCAGCGGTCGAGGGAGAATGGAGGCCGGGGAGCTGTTTTTT
CASGRGRMEAGELFF
>TRBJ1-1|TRBV20-1|.|many|12
TGCAGTGCTAGAGCGGGCAGGGCAGAAGCTTTCTTT
CSARAGRAEAFF
>TRBJ2-2|TRBV19|TRBD2|.|19
TGTGCCAGTAGTCTCACCGGGACTAGCGGGAGTTCTACGGCCGGGGAGCTGTTTTTT
CASSLTGTSGSSTAGELFF
>TRBJ1-2|TRBV4-3|.|many|13
TGCGCCAGCAGCCCGGACAGTAAGGATGGCTACACCTTC
CASSPDSKDGYTF
>TRBJ1-2|TRBV25-1|.|.|14
TGTGCCAGCAGTAATCCAAGGGGCCTCTATGGCTACACCTTC
CASSNPRGLYGYTF
>TRBJ2-2|TRBV2|.|.|24
.
CASWDREAGANVLTFGAGTGELFF
>TRBJ2-5|TRBV7-9|.|many|15
TGTGCCAGCAGCTTAGCGCTAGACAGCCAAGAGACCCAGTACTTC
CASSLALDSQETQYF
>TRBJ1-2|TRBV12-3/TRBV12-4|.|few|14
TGTGCCAGCAGTATCTATACAGGGAACTATGGCTACACCTTC
CASSIYTGNYGYTF
>TRBJ2-7|TRBV19|.|many|14
TGTGCCAGTAGGGACGCCGAGGGCTCCTACGAGCAGTACTTC
CASRDAEGSYEQYF
>TRBJ1-5|TRBV12-3/TRBV12-4|.|many|15
TGTGCCAGCAGTTCAAAATGGCATAGCAATCAGCCCCAGCATTTT
CASSSKWHSNQPQHF
>TRBJ1-2|TRBV20-1|.|many|11
TGCAGTGCTAAAGGGAACTATGGCTACACCTTC
CSAKGNYGYTF
>TRBJ1-2|TRBV27|.|.|13
TGTGCCATCCGTGAGGGGGGGCGGCATGGCTACACCTTC
CAIREGGRHGYTF
>TRBJ2-7|TRBV28|.|.|17
TGTGCCAGCAGTTCGGGGGTCCGGGCAGGGCACTCCTACGAGCAGTACTTC
CASSSGVRAGHSYEQYF
>TRBJ2-7|TRBV20-1|TRBD2|many|16
TGCAGTGCCTTGCCCCTAGCGGGAGGGGAGCCATACGAGCAGTACTTC
CSALPLAGGEPYEQYF